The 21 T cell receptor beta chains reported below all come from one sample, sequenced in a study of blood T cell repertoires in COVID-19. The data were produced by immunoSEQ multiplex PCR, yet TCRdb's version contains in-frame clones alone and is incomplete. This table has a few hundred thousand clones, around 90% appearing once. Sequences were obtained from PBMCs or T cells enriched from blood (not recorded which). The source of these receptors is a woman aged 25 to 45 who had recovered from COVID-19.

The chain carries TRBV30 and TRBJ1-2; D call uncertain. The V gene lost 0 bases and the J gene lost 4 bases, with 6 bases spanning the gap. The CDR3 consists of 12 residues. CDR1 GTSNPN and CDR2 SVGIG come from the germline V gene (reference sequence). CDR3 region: CAWSVVGYGYTF. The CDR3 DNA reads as TGTGCCTGGAGTGTAGTCGGCTATGGCTACACCTTC.

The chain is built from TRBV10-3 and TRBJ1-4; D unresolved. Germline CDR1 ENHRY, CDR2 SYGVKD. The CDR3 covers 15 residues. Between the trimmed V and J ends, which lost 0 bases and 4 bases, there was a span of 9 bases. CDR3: CAISESGSFNEKLFF. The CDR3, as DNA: TGTGCCATCAGTGAGTCGGGCAGCTTTAATGAAAAACTGTTTTTT.

The DNA for the CDR3 is TGTGCCAGCAGCACCCGAGTAGCGGGGGTGGCAGATACGCAGTATTTT. Its protein is CASSTRVAGVADTQYF. The chain joins TRBV6-2 or TRBV6-3 to TRBJ2-3, with 9 nucleotides matching TRBD2. With V trimmed by 6 bases and J by 4 bases, 11 bases remained unmatched. Germline CDR1 reads MNHEY; CDR2 reads SVGEGT. The CDR3 totals 16 residues.

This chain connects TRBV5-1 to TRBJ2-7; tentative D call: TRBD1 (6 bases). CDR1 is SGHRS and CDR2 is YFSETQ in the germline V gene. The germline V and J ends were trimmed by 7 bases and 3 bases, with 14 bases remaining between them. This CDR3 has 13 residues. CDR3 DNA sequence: TGCGCCAGCTCCTGGGGGCTTTACTACGAGCAGTACTTC. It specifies CASSWGLYYEQYF.

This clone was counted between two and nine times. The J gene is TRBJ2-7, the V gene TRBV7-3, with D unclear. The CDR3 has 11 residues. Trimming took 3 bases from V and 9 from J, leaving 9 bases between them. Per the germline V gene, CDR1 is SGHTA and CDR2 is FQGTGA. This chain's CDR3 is CASSLSLPQYF. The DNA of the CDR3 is TGTGCCAGCAGCTTGTCCCTTCCGCAGTACTTC.

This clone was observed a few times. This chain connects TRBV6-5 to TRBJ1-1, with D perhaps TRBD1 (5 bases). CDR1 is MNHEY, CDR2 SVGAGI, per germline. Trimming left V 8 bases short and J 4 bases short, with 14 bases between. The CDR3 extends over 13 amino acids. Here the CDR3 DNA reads TGTGCCAGCGCCGGGACGGGGGGCACTGAAGCTTTCTTT. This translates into CASAGTGGTEAFF.

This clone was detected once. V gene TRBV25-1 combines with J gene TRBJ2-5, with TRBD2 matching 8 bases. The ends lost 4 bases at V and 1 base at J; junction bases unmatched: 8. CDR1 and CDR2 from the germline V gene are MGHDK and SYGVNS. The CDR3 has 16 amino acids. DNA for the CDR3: TGTGCCAGCAGTGCCCCGGGGGGGAGGGTCCAAGAGACCCAGTACTTC. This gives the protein CASSAPGGRVQETQYF.

The CDR3 nucleotides are TGCAGTGCTAGTCTTAAACAGTTACTCGGCTACACCTTC. It codes for CSASLKQLLGYTF. The V call is TRBV20-1, the J call TRBJ1-2; D is unresolved. Per the germline V gene, CDR1 is DFQATT and CDR2 is SNEGSKA (reference sequence). This CDR3 is built from 13 residues. The germline V and J ends were trimmed by 3 bases and 8 bases, with 16 bases remaining between them.

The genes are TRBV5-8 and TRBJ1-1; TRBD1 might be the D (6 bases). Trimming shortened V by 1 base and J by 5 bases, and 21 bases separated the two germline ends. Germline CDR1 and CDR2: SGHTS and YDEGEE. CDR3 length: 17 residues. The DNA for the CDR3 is TGTGCCAGCAGCTTGAGAAGGGCAGGGGACCCCCAAACTGAAGCTTTCTTT. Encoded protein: CASSLRRAGDPQTEAFF.

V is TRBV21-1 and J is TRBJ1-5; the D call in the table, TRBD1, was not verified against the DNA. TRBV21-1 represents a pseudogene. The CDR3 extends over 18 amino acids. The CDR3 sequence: CASSKGYTSDRGNQPQHF. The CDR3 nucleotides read TGTGCCAGCAGCAAAGGGTATACCTCGGACAGGGGGAATCAGCCCCAGCATTTT.

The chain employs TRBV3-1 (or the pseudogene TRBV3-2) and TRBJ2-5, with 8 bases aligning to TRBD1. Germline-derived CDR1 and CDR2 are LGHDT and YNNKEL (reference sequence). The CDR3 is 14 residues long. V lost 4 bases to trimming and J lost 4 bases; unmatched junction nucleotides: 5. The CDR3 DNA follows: TGTGCCAGCAGCCGAGAACAGGGGGGAGAGACCCAGTACTTC. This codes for CASSREQGGETQYF.

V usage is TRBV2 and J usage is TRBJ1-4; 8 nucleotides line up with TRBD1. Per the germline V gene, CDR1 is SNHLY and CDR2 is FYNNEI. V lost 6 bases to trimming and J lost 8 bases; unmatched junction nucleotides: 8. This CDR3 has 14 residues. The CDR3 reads CASSRPGQGEKLFF. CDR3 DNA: TGTGCCAGCAGCCGACCCGGACAGGGCGAAAAACTGTTTTTT.

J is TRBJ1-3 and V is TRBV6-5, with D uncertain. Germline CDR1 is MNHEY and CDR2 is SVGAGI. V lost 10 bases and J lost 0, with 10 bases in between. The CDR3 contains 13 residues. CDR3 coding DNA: TGTGCCACCAGAATTAACTCTGGAAACACCATATATTTT. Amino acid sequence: CATRINSGNTIYF.

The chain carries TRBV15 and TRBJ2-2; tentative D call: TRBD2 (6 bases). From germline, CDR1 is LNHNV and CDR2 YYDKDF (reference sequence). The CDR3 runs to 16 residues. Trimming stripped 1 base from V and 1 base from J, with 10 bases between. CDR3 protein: CATSRAGTQNTGELFF. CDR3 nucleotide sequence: TGTGCCACCAGCAGAGCCGGGACTCAGAACACCGGGGAGCTGTTTTTT.

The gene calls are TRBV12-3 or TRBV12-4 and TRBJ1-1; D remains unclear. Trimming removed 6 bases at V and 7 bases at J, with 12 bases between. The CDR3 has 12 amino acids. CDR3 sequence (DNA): TGTGCCAGCAGCCGACCGAGCGGTGAAGCTTTCTTT. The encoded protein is CASSRPSGEAFF.

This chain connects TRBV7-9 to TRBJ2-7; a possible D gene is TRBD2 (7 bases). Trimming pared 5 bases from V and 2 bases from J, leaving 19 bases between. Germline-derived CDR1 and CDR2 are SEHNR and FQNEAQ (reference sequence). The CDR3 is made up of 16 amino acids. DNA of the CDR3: TGTGCCAGCAGCGGCGAGGGGGGGCCATCCACCTACGAGCAGTACTTC. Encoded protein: CASSGEGGPSTYEQYF. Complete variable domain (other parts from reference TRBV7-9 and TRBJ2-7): DTGVSQNPRHKITKRGQNVTFRCDPISEHNRLYWYRQTLGQGPEFLTYFQNEAQLEKSRLLSDRFSAERPKGSFSTLEIQRTEQGDSAMYLCASSGEGGPSTYEQYFGPGTRLTVT.

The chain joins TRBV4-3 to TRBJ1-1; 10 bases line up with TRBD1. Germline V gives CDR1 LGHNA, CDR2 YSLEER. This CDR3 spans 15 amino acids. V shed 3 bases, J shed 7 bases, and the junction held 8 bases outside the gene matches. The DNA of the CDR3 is TGCGCCAGCAGCCACCAGGACAGGGGGGGGGTTGAAGCTTTCTTT. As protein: CASSHQDRGGVEAFF.

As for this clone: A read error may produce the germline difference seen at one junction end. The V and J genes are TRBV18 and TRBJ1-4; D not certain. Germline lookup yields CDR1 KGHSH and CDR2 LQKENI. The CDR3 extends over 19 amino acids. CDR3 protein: CASSPPEKIPGRRNEKLFF. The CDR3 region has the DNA TGTGCCAGCTCTCCACCTGAAAAAATTCCCGGGAGGCGAAATGAAAAACTGTTTTTT. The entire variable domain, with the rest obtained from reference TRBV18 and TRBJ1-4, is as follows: NAGVMQNPRHLVRRRGQEARLRCSPMKGHSHVYWYRQLPEEGLKFMVYLQKENIIDESGMPKERFSAEFPKEGPSILRIQQVVRGDSAAYFCASSPPEKIPGRRNEKLFFGSGTQLSVL.

As DNA, the CDR3 is TGTGCCAGCAACACTACTCCGGGACAGCGCCGTGGCTACACCTTC. This gives the protein CASNTTPGQRRGYTF. This chain joins TRBV5-6 and TRBJ1-2, with 7 bases fitting TRBD1. J gave up 7 bases and V 6 bases, and 15 bases lay outside the gene matches. This CDR3 spans 15 amino acids. Germline V CDR1 and CDR2: SGHDT, YYEEEE.

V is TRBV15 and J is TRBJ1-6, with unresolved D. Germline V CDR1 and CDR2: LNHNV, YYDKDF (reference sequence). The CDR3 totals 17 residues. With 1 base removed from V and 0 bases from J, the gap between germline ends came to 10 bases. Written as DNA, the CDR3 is TGTGCCACCAGCAGAGTTGGGCGGGGCTCCTATAATTCACCCCTCCACTTT. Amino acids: CATSRVGRGSYNSPLHF.

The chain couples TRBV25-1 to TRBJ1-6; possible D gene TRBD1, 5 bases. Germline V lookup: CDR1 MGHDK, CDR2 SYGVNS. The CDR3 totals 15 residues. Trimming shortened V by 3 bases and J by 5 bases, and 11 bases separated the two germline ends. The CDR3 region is CASSDQGGNNSPLHF. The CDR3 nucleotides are TGTGCCAGCAGTGATCAGGGTGGGAATAATTCACCCCTCCACTTT.